The 27 T cell receptor beta chains given below trace back to one sample, sequenced in a study of blood T cell repertoires in COVID-19. Clones were sequenced by immunoSEQ multiplex PCR, and TCRdb holds only the in-frame ones, with some missing. The data show 250,000 to 400,000 clones, roughly 88% seen once. Sequenced input: peripheral blood. All receptors derive from a woman in her 30s with COVID-19, enrolled during active disease.

CDR3 coding DNA: TGTGCCACCAGCACGGGGGACAGGGGAACAGATACGCAGTATTTT. Translation gives CATSTGDRGTDTQYF. The chain joins TRBV15 to TRBJ2-3; TRBD1 matches 10 bases. With V trimmed by 4 bases and J by 3 bases, 4 bases remained unmatched. CDR1 LNHNV and CDR2 YYDKDF come from the germline V gene (reference sequence). This CDR3 region has 15 residues. Full variable domain (rest looked up from reference TRBV15 and TRBJ2-3): DAMVIQNPRYQVTQFGKPVTLSCSQTLNHNVMYWYQQKSSQAPKLLFHYYDKDFNNEADTPDNFQSRRPNTSFCFLDIRSPGLGDTAMYLCATSTGDRGTDTQYFGPGTRLTVL.

The chain uses TRBV28 and TRBJ1-2, with a weak D call TRBD1 (5 bases). The CDR3 is made up of 13 amino acids. The V end lost 5 bases, the J end lost 5 bases, and 12 bases lay between the germline ends. Per germline, CDR1 MDHEN and CDR2 SYDVKM. In DNA, the CDR3 is TGTGCCAGCAGTCAGGGACTGCTATATGGCTACACCTTC. Translated: CASSQGLLYGYTF.

The chain carries TRBV10-1 and TRBJ2-1; 14 bases fit TRBD2. After removal of 8 bases from V and 7 bases from J, the junction contained 7 bases not matched to a gene. From germline, CDR1 is WNHNN and CDR2 SYGVQD (reference sequence). The CDR3 extends over 15 amino acids. DNA of the CDR3: TGCGCCAGCGCCGCCGGGACTAGCGGGAGTAATGAGCAGTTCTTC. Its translation is CASAAGTSGSNEQFF.

V usage is TRBV28 and J usage is TRBJ2-1, with 8 bases fitting TRBD1. V lost 6 bases and J lost 3; bases outside the gene matches: 7. The CDR3 sequence is 15 residues long. Germline V gene data show CDR1 as MDHEN and CDR2 as SYDVKM. The CDR3 DNA reads TGTGCCAGCAGCCGACAGGGGACCCACTACAATGAGCAGTTCTTC. Encoded protein: CASSRQGTHYNEQFF.

This chain joins TRBV6-5 and TRBJ1-1; no firm D call. Germline CDR1 MNHEY, CDR2 SVGAGI. V gave up 6 bases and J gave up 4 bases, with 9 bases separating them. The CDR3 has 12 residues. The DNA for the CDR3 is TGTGCCAGCAGCCCCGGGTCCACTGAAGCTTTCTTT. Amino acid sequence: CASSPGSTEAFF.

The V and J genes are TRBV7-8 and TRBJ1-1; the D is unclear. V was trimmed by 5 bases and J by 3 bases, leaving 16 bases between them. The CDR3 loop spans 15 amino acids. Germline V gene data show CDR1 as SGHVS and CDR2 as FQNEAQ. The DNA of the CDR3 is TGTGCCAGCAGCCAAGATGCGGGATTGGACACTGAAGCTTTCTTT. Translating gives CASSQDAGLDTEAFF.

This chain connects TRBV7-9 to TRBJ1-4, with 9 nucleotides matching TRBD1. V shed 0 bases, J shed 10 bases, and the junction held 9 bases outside the gene matches. There are 16 residues in the CDR3. CDR1 SEHNR and CDR2 FQNEAQ come from the germline V gene (reference sequence). CDR3 nucleotides: TGTGCCAGCAGCTTAGCCACTGGGACAGGGTGGCGAAAACTGTTTTTT. Its translation is CASSLATGTGWRKLFF.

The gene calls are TRBV6-5 and TRBJ1-1, with 7 bases fitting TRBD1. The CDR3 extends over 15 amino acids. Per germline, CDR1 MNHEY and CDR2 SVGAGI. V shed 5 bases and J 5 bases; nucleotides not matched to a gene: 11. This CDR3 is CASSPGQARTTEAFF. The CDR3 region has the DNA TGTGCCAGCAGTCCTGGACAGGCCAGAACAACTGAAGCTTTCTTT.

V gene TRBV19 combines with J gene TRBJ1-4; no reliable D call. Trimming left V 10 bases short and J 0 bases short, with 9 bases between. CDR1 and CDR2 (germline): LNHDA, SQIVND (reference sequence). The CDR3 consists of 13 residues. The chain's CDR3 is CATSYATNEKLFF. The CDR3 region has the DNA TGTGCCACCTCCTACGCAACTAATGAAAAACTGTTTTTT.

This chain joins TRBV29-1 and TRBJ2-1; 14 nucleotides agree with TRBD2. Per germline, CDR1 SQVTM and CDR2 ANQGSEA. This CDR3 region has 15 residues. The junction had 7 bases not matched to a gene; V was cut back by 7 bases and J by 5 bases. The DNA of the CDR3 is TGCAGCGCCGGACTAGCGGGAGGTAGCGACAATGAGCAGTTCTTC. It is translated as CSAGLAGGSDNEQFF.

J is TRBJ2-7 and V is TRBV5-6, with 7 bases lining up with TRBD2. The CDR3 runs 17 residues. The junction had 14 bases not matched to a gene; V was cut back by 4 bases and J by 1 base. Per germline, CDR1 SGHDT and CDR2 YYEEEE. CDR3 in amino acids: CASSRSQAGLISYEQYF. The CDR3 nucleotides read TGTGCCAGCAGCCGATCCCAAGCGGGACTAATATCCTACGAGCAGTACTTC.

V and J are TRBV5-1 and TRBJ2-7; perhaps TRBD2 as D (6 bases). Germline V gene sequence: CDR1 SGHRS, CDR2 YFSETQ. This CDR3 has 14 amino acids. The V gene lost 1 base and the J gene lost 5 bases, with 13 bases spanning the gap. CDR3 loop: CASSLTSFRDEQYF. The CDR3 DNA reads TGCGCCAGCAGCTTGACTAGCTTCAGGGACGAGCAGTACTTC.

The chain recombines TRBV29-1 with TRBJ2-1; 7 nucleotides match TRBD2. Germline values: CDR1 SQVTM, CDR2 ANQGSEA. The CDR3 runs 14 residues. Unmatched junction bases numbered 7, after V lost 3 bases and J lost 5 bases. The CDR3 is CSVDRAGVNNEQFF. CDR3 DNA sequence: TGCAGCGTTGACCGGGCGGGAGTTAACAATGAGCAGTTCTTC.

The chain recombines TRBV6-2 or TRBV6-3 with TRBJ2-2; TRBD2 matches 10 bases. In germline, CDR1 is MNHEY, CDR2 SVGEGT. J lost 6 bases, V lost 4 bases, and 8 bases had no gene match. The CDR3 is 16 residues long. The CDR3 sequence is CASSSRLAGDPGELFF. The CDR3 nucleotides read TGTGCCAGCAGTTCTCGTCTAGCGGGAGATCCCGGGGAGCTGTTTTTT.

This CDR3 is CASSQLTGGGGYTF. The CDR3 DNA follows: TGTGCCAGCAGCCAATTAACAGGGGGCGGTGGCTACACCTTC. The chain recombines TRBV7-2 with TRBJ1-2, with 9 bases that match TRBD1. The CDR3 is 14 amino acids. Germline lookup yields CDR1 SGHTA and CDR2 FQGNSA. Trimming took 5 bases from V and 7 from J; bases not matched to a gene: 8.

J is TRBJ1-1 and V is TRBV10-3; the D gene is possibly TRBD1 (6 bases). Trimming left V 4 bases short and J 5 bases short, with 14 bases between. CDR3 length equals 14 residues. Germline loops: CDR1 ENHRY, CDR2 SYGVKD. CDR3 sequence (DNA): TGTGCCATCAGTGTCGGGGGGCTGGGTACTGAAGCTTTCTTT. It translates to CAISVGGLGTEAFF.

The chain recombines TRBV15 with TRBJ1-2; D might be TRBD1 (5 bases). V lost 3 bases to trimming and J lost 8 bases, with 16 bases between them. CDR3 length: 14 residues. The germline gives CDR1 LNHNV, CDR2 YYDKDF (reference sequence). The CDR3 DNA reads TGTGCCACCAGCAGGAAACACTCGGGGGAAGGCTACACCTTC. This gives the protein CATSRKHSGEGYTF.

In the case of this clone: The sample contains more than one DNA sequence encoding this CDR3. The chain recombines TRBV5-4 with TRBJ2-3; D possibly corresponds to TRBD2 (6 bases). V was clipped by 0 bases and J by 0 bases, with 8 bases between them. The CDR3 sequence is 15 residues long. Germline assignment: CDR1 SGHNT and CDR2 YYREEE (reference sequence). DNA for the CDR3: TGTGCCAGCAGCTTGGACAGCGGGAGCACAGATACGCAGTATTTT. Translation: CASSLDSGSTDTQYF. The whole variable domain, filled in from reference TRBV5-4 and TRBJ2-3, reads ETGVTQSPTHLIKTRGQQVTLRCSSQSGHNTVSWYQQALGQGPQFIFQYYREEENGRGNFPPRFSGLQFPNYSSELNVNALELDDSALYLCASSLDSGSTDTQYFGPGTRLTVL.

The chain employs TRBV5-4 and TRBJ2-7; D unresolved. The V gene's germline CDR1 is SGHNT and CDR2 YYREEE (reference sequence). V was shortened by 0 bases and J by 0 bases, with 7 bases between the two germline ends. The CDR3 is 14 amino acids. The CDR3 region is CASSLGPSSYEQYF. The CDR3 nucleotides read TGTGCCAGCAGCTTGGGGCCTTCCTCCTACGAGCAGTACTTC.

The rearrangement uses TRBV15 and TRBJ2-1; 8 nucleotides match TRBD2. The CDR3 is made up of 16 amino acids. Germline V gene data show CDR1 as LNHNV and CDR2 as YYDKDF (reference sequence). V shed 3 bases and J 4 bases; nucleotides not matched to a gene: 8. The CDR3 loop is CATSRWREVTYNEQFF. The CDR3 nucleotides are TGTGCCACCAGCAGGTGGCGGGAGGTGACATACAATGAGCAGTTCTTC.

A few counts support this clone. This sequence joins TRBV7-8 and TRBJ1-1; a possible D gene is TRBD1 (6 bases). CDR1 and CDR2 (germline): SGHVS, FQNEAQ. V lost 5 bases to trimming and J lost 2 bases, with 18 bases between them. This CDR3 has 16 residues. The CDR3, as DNA: TGTGCCAGCAGCCAAAGGTCAGACAGGCCAAACACTGAAGCTTTCTTT. Its protein product is CASSQRSDRPNTEAFF.

This clone appeared many times. The V call is TRBV19, the J call TRBJ1-6; 10 nucleotides agree with TRBD1. This CDR3 region has 15 residues. Trimming removed 7 bases from V and 4 bases from J; junction bases left unmatched: 4. Per germline, CDR1 LNHDA and CDR2 SQIVND (reference sequence). The CDR3 protein is CASMDRGMYNSPLHF. DNA of the CDR3: TGTGCCAGTATGGACAGGGGGATGTATAATTCACCCCTCCACTTT.

The rearrangement joins TRBV28 to TRBJ1-2; D not resolved. The V end lost 7 bases, the J end lost 8 bases, and 17 bases lay between the germline ends. The CDR3 length is 13 residues. Germline lookup yields CDR1 MDHEN and CDR2 SYDVKM. The CDR3 DNA is TGTGCCAGCAATCTCGCATTGGAGGGCGGCTACACCTTC. It yields the protein CASNLALEGGYTF.

V gene TRBV28 combines with J gene TRBJ1-2; possible D gene TRBD1, 6 bases. Germline CDR1 reads MDHEN; CDR2 reads SYDVKM. Trimming shortened V by 3 bases and J by 6 bases, and 14 bases separated the two germline ends. The CDR3 runs 14 residues. The CDR3 coding sequence is TGTGCCAGCAGTTTGACGGGGGGCGCAAATGGCTACACCTTC. It is translated as CASSLTGGANGYTF.

Regarding this clone: A much larger clone differs from this one at a single base, so this may be a read error. The chain couples TRBV6-5 to TRBJ1-2; a possible D gene is TRBD1 (6 bases). The CDR3 runs 12 residues. Deletions cut 4 bases from V and 6 bases from J, with 9 bases between. Germline lookup yields CDR1 MNHEY and CDR2 SVGAGI. The CDR3 coding sequence is TGTGCCAGCAGTTTTGCAGGGGATGGCTACACCTTC. Translation: CASSFAGDGYTF.

J is TRBJ1-1 and V is TRBV7-2, with a weak D call TRBD1 (6 bases). Trimming removed 5 bases at V and 4 bases at J, with 14 bases between. Germline lookup yields CDR1 SGHTA and CDR2 FQGNSA. The CDR3 totals 14 residues. In DNA form, the CDR3 reads TGTGCCAGCAGCCCGACAGGTGTCCGCACTGAAGCTTTCTTT. It codes for CASSPTGVRTEAFF.

J is TRBJ2-1 and V is TRBV19; 9 nucleotides agree with TRBD2. Trimming removed 3 bases from V and 4 bases from J; junction bases left unmatched: 7. Germline CDR1 is LNHDA and CDR2 is SQIVND (reference sequence). The CDR3 has 16 amino acids. The CDR3 is CASSMPSGITYNEQFF. Here the CDR3 DNA reads TGTGCCAGTAGTATGCCTAGCGGGATCACATACAATGAGCAGTTCTTC.